This T cell receptor beta chain was captured in a study of cytomegalovirus exposure and HLA in healthy donors. Overall study results and limits: Among TCR beta chains, those listed as cytomegalovirus-associated numbered over 150. Researchers reported in a later analysis that a missense DCLRE1C variant was tied to TCR beta V- and J-gene trimming.

Primers: 60 Vbeta forward and 13 Jbeta reverse. Assay: immunoSEQ multiplex PCR; the TCRdb copy retains only in-frame clones and omits some. This table lists roughly 72,000 clones. Remarks on this clone: Antigen: not known.

This CDR3 is 16 amino acids long. The junction had 10 bases not matched to a gene; V was cut back by 4 bases and J by 4 bases. Germline V gives CDR1 SGHTA, CDR2 FQGNSA. The J gene is TRBJ2-5, the V gene TRBV7-2; TRBD2 agrees at 9 bases. Sequencing was done on a sample of PBMCs. The receptor was derived from a man younger than 35 in good health and CMV-seropositive. The chain's CDR3 is CASSSRLAVAAETQYF. Written as DNA, the CDR3 is TGTGCCAGCAGCTCGAGACTAGCGGTGGCCGCAGAGACCCAGTACTTC.